Below, one TCR beta chain is given with its context. The data were obtained in a study of blood T cell repertoires in COVID-19. Study context: Samples taken during acute and convalescent COVID-19 were collected in the United States, Italy and Spain. PBMCs, B-cell-depleted T cells, or T cells were the source of the cDNA or gDNA that made up the material.

V shed 0 bases and J 1 base; nucleotides not matched to a gene: 8. The CDR3 runs 17 residues. Germline V gene data show CDR1 as ENHRY and CDR2 as SYGVKD. Repertoires were generated with immunoSEQ multiplex PCR, while TCRdb's copy carries only in-frame clones and drops some. The sample holds 350,000 or so clones, about 88% seen once. Across 20 to 25 US areas, participants ranged in age from 18 to 89 years. In assigning cohorts, the study relied on participant-reported clinical history. The rearrangement links TRBV10-3 to TRBJ1-1; 7 nucleotides align to TRBD1. The clonotype originates from a woman in her twenties or thirties who had been exposed to COVID-19. The sample consisted of PBMCs or T cells enriched from blood (not recorded which). This CDR3 reads CAISESGTVIGNTEAFF. The DNA of the CDR3 is TGTGCCATCAGTGAGTCTGGGACAGTGATAGGGAACACTGAAGCTTTCTTT.